Sequencing of this T cell receptor beta chain was carried out in a study of shared clonotypes between healthy human individuals. The study's findings and limits: An effect of sequencing depth on clonotype sharing among donors was expected.

V lost 3 bases, J lost 6 bases, and 19 bases stayed unmatched. The germline V gene has CDR1 MNHEY and CDR2 SMNVEV (reference sequence). This CDR3 spans 19 amino acids. With respect to this clone: Its matching antigen is unknown.

Repertoires were generated with immunoSEQ multiplex PCR, while TCRdb's copy carries only in-frame clones and drops some. The table lists nearly 750,000 clones, 55% to 80% of them singletons. Healthy and HIV-negative, the adult donors had no recent acute infections or vaccinations. Only Caucasian adults living in Nashville, Tennessee served as donors. The specimen sequenced was memory CD4+ T cells sorted from blood. Subset reported: CD45RA-negative fraction. The rearrangement links TRBV27 to TRBJ2-2; 7 nucleotides match TRBD2. This receptor was taken from a woman aged 30 to 39 in good health. For the CDR3, the DNA is TGTGCCAGCAGTTTCCGACCTGTGTGGGAGCGGGACTTTCCCGGGGAGCTGTTTTTT. Protein product: CASSFRPVWERDFPGELFF.